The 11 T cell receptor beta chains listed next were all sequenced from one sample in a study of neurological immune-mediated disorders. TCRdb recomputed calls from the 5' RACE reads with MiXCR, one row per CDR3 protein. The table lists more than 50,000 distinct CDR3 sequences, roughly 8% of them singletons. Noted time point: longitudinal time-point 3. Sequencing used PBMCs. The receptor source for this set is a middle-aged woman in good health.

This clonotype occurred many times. The CDR3 is CSVRAGLIETQYF. The CDR3 region has the DNA TGCAGCGTCCGAGCGGGACTGATAGAGACCCAGTACTTC. The chain uses TRBV29-1 and TRBJ2-5; 7 positions agree with TRBD2. The length of the CDR3 is 13 residues. Germline V gene lookup returns CDR1 SQVTM and CDR2 ANQGSEA. J lost 4 bases, V lost 6 bases, and 8 bases had no gene match.

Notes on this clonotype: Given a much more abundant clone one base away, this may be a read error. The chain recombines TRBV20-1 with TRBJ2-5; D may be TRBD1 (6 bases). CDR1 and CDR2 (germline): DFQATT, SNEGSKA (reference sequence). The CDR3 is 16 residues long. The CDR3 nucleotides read TGCAGTGCCAAATACAGGGAAGGGTGGAATCAAGAGACCCGGTACTTC. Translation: CSAKYREGWNQETRYF.

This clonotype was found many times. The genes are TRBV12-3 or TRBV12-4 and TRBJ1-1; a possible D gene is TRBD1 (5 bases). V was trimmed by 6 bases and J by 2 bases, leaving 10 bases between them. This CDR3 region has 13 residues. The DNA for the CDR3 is TGTGCCAGCAGCCGCAGGGACAACACTGAAGCTTTCTTT. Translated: CASSRRDNTEAFF.

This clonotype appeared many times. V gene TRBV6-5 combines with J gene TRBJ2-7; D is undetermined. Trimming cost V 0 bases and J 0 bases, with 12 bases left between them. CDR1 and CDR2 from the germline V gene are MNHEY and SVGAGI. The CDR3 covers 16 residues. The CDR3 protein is CASSYSSLGNSYEQYF. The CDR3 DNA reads TGTGCCAGCAGTTACTCGTCGCTCGGCAACTCCTACGAGCAGTACTTC.

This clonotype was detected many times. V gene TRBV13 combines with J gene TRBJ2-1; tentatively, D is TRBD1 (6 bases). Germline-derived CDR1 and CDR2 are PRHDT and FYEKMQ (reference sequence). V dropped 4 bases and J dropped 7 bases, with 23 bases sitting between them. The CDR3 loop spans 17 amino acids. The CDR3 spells CASSYRGSNRARNEQFF. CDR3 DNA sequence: TGTGCCAGCAGCTATAGAGGATCCAACAGGGCCCGTAATGAGCAGTTCTTC.

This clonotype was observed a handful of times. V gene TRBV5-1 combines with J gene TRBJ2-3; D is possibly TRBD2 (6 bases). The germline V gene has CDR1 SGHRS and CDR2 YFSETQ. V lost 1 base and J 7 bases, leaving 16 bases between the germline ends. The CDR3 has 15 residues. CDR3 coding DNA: TGCGCCAGCAGCTTGAGGCTAGCGAGCGAAAATACGCAGTATTTT. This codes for CASSLRLASENTQYF.

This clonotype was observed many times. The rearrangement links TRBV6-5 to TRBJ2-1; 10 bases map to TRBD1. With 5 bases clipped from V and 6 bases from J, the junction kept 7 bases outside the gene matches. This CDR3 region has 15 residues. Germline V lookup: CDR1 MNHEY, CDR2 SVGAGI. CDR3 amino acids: CASSPGTGVSNEQFF. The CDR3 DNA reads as TGTGCCAGCAGTCCCGGGACAGGGGTTAGCAATGAGCAGTTCTTC.

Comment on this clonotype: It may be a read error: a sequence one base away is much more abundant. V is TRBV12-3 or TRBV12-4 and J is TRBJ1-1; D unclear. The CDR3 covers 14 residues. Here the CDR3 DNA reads TGTACCAGCAGTTTCTCAGGACCCGGCGGTGAAGCTTTCTTT. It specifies CTSSFSGPGGEAFF.

The CDR3 sequence: CASSLMADRYNEQFF. The CDR3 DNA reads TGTGCCAGCAGCTTAATGGCGGACCGTTACAATGAGCAGTTCTTC. This chain joins TRBV7-2 and TRBJ2-1; no firm D call. V was cut by 2 bases and J by 4 bases, with 12 bases left in between. Germline CDR1 is SGHTA and CDR2 is FQGNSA. CDR3 length: 15 residues. Complete variable domain (other parts from reference TRBV7-2 and TRBJ2-1): GAGVSQSPSNKVTEKGKDVELRCDPISGHTALYWYRQSLGQGLEFLIYFQGNSAPDKSGLPSDRFSAERTGGSVSTLTIQRTQQEDSAVYLCASSLMADRYNEQFFGPGTRLTVL.

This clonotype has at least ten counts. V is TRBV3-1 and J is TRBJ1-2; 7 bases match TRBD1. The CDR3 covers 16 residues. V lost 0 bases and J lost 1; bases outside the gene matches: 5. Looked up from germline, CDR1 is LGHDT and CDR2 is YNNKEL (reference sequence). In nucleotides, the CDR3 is TGTGCCAGCAGCCAAGAAGGAGCAGGGGGTAACTATGGCTACACCTTC. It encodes CASSQEGAGGNYGYTF.

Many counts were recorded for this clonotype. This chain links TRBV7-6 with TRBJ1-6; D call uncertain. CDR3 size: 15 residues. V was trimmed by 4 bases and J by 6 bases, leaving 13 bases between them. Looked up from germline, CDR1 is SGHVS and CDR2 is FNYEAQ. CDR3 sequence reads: CASSSVKARNSPLHF. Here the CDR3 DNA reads TGTGCCAGCAGCTCCGTGAAGGCCCGTAATTCACCCCTCCACTTT.